These T cell receptor beta chains were read from a single sample in a study of blood T cell repertoires in COVID-19. Produced via immunoSEQ multiplex PCR; TCRdb's table is partial and in-frame only. The sample lists about 300,000 clones; around 92% were seen once. The sequenced sample was peripheral blood. The receptors come from a woman in her twenties or thirties with COVID-19, enrolled during active disease. The CDR3 runs from the conserved cysteine through the conserved F or W. Fields, in order: V gene, J gene, D gene, clone size, CDR3 DNA, CDR3 protein. A D gene is named only where the DNA matches it firmly. Some rows mark clone size as missing; the rest say once, few, many or name a class of expanded clone.

>TRBV19|TRBJ2-2|-|-
TGTGCCAGTAGTGGGGCCCGGGAGCTGTTTTTT
CASSGARELFF
>TRBV27|TRBJ1-2|-|few
TGTGCCAGCGGGACTCTAGACAGCTACTATGGCTACACCTTC
CASGTLDSYYGYTF
>TRBV19|TRBJ2-1|TRBD1|-
TGTGCCACCTCCGCCGGGACAGTTTACAATGAGCAGTTCTTC
CATSAGTVYNEQFF
>TRBV18|TRBJ2-7|-|-
TGTGCCAGCTCACCACCCGGAGAAGCCGCCTACGAGCAGTACTTC
CASSPPGEAAYEQYF
>TRBV7-2|TRBJ1-1|TRBD1|-
TGTGCCAGCAGCTTACAGGGGGCGAACACTGAAGCTTTCTTT
CASSLQGANTEAFF
>TRBV27|TRBJ2-1|TRBD1|-
TGTGCCAGCGGAAACGAGGACAGGGCCTACAATGAGCAGTTCTTC
CASGNEDRAYNEQFF
>TRBV20-1|TRBJ2-2|-|-
TGCAGTGCTAGTTCCGGCACCGGGGAGCTGTTTTTT
CSASSGTGELFF
>TRBV5-1|TRBJ1-1|-|-
TGCGCCAGCAGAGCTCCCATGAACACTGAAGCTTTCTTT
CASRAPMNTEAFF
>TRBV5-4|TRBJ2-5|TRBD2|-
TGTGCCAGCAGCTTGGGTTCTAGCGGGGGGTGGGAGACCCAGTACTTC
CASSLGSSGGWETQYF
>TRBV19|TRBJ1-1|-|-
TGTGCCAGTAGTATCTCGACAAGCGGGAACACTGAAGCTTTCTTT
CASSISTSGNTEAFF
>TRBV19|TRBJ1-2|-|-
TGTGCCAGTAGTATGAATTCACTTACCTATGGCTACACCTTC
CASSMNSLTYGYTF
>TRBV5-1|TRBJ1-6|-|-
TGCGCCAGCAGCTTGGCCGGGGGGCTTTCACCCCTCCACTTT
CASSLAGGLSPLHF
>TRBV7-9|TRBJ1-2|-|-
TGTGCCAGCAGCCCAGGGGACGTTGGCTACACCTTC
CASSPGDVGYTF
>TRBV5-1|TRBJ1-1|TRBD1|-
TGCGCCAGCAGCTTGGCCATGGGGGACAGGGGGAGAACTGAAGCTTTCTTT
CASSLAMGDRGRTEAFF
>TRBV2|TRBJ1-1|-|-
TGTGCCAGCAGGCTGGGGCTGGCAGGGGAGAAGGTAAAGAACACTGAAGCTTTCTTT
CASRLGLAGEKVKNTEAFF
>TRBV30|TRBJ2-1|TRBD2|-
TGTGCCTCAAACGAAGGACTAGCGGGGGCTGAGCAGTTCTTC
CASNEGLAGAEQFF